Listed here are 29 T cell receptor beta chains from one sample, sequenced in a study of shared clonotypes between healthy human individuals. The assay was immunoSEQ multiplex PCR, and TCRdb's table has in-frame clones only and misses some. The sample carries millions of clones, around 94% recorded once. Sequenced input: naive CD4+ T cells sorted from blood. Sample subset: CD45RA+ positively selected. Every receptor here comes from a man between 18 and 29 years old in good health.

CDR3 protein: CASSETPSIGSNQPQHF. Here the CDR3 DNA reads TGTGCCAGCAGTGAAACCCCAAGCATCGGTAGCAATCAGCCCCAGCATTTT. V is TRBV2 and J is TRBJ1-5, with unresolved D. This CDR3 has 17 residues. The ends were cut back, 2 bases at V and 0 bases at J, with 14 bases in the middle. Germline V gene data show CDR1 as SNHLY and CDR2 as FYNNEI. The full variable domain, with the rest looked up from reference TRBV2 and TRBJ1-5, is EPEVTQTPSHQVTQMGQEVILRCVPISNHLYFYWYRQILGQKVEFLVSFYNNEISEKSEIFDDQFSVERPDGSNFTLKIRSTKLEDSAMYFCASSETPSIGSNQPQHFGDGTRLSIL.

The count of this clone is one. V and J are TRBV7-2 and TRBJ2-3; TRBD2 is a possible D gene (6 bases). The length of the CDR3 is 15 residues. Germline V gene lookup returns CDR1 SGHTA and CDR2 FQGNSA. Trimming removed 1 base at V and 3 bases at J, with 11 bases between. The CDR3 coding sequence is TGTGCCAGCAGCTTAGGAACTAGCAGGACAGATACGCAGTATTTT. This sequence encodes CASSLGTSRTDTQYF.

Regarding this clone: Other DNA sequences within the sample encode an identical CDR3. V usage is TRBV18 and J usage is TRBJ2-3; D gene ambiguous. V lost 6 bases and J lost 1, with 11 bases in between. This CDR3 is built from 14 residues. Germline lookup yields CDR1 KGHSH and CDR2 LQKENI. In nucleotides, the CDR3 is TGTGCCAGCTCCCGGACGTCCGGCACAGATACGCAGTATTTT. Protein sequence: CASSRTSGTDTQYF.

The rearrangement joins TRBV10-3 to TRBJ2-1; D might be TRBD2 (6 bases). Germline V lookup: CDR1 ENHRY, CDR2 SYGVKD. V was pared by 3 bases and J by 4 bases, with 13 bases between. This CDR3 region has 15 residues. DNA of the CDR3: TGTGCCATCAGTGATGGGGGGAACAGTTACAATGAGCAGTTCTTC. This encodes CAISDGGNSYNEQFF.

Note on this clone: This sample includes further DNA sequences coding for the same CDR3. This chain uses TRBV10-3 with TRBJ2-7; D unresolved. The CDR3 extends over 11 amino acids. Per the germline V gene, CDR1 is ENHRY and CDR2 is SYGVKD. Trimming removed 3 bases from V and 5 bases from J, with 5 bases in between. Here the CDR3 reads CAISDLNEQYF. CDR3 nucleotide sequence: TGTGCCATCAGTGACCTCAACGAGCAGTACTTC.

The chain couples TRBV19 to TRBJ2-1; D is perhaps TRBD1 or TRBD2 (5 bases each). Germline values: CDR1 LNHDA, CDR2 SQIVND (reference sequence). The CDR3 runs to 19 residues. V dropped 0 bases and J dropped 7 bases, with 25 bases sitting between them. The CDR3 region is CASSIESFVSSGRGNEQFF. In DNA, the CDR3 is TGTGCCAGTAGTATAGAGTCATTTGTGTCTTCGGGACGCGGAAATGAGCAGTTCTTC.

The chain is built from TRBV15 and TRBJ1-5; TRBD1 might be the D (6 bases). V dropped 0 bases and J dropped 2 bases, with 14 bases sitting between them. Germline V CDR1 and CDR2: LNHNV, YYDKDF (reference sequence). The CDR3 has 17 residues. CDR3 loop: CATSRDPSQGGNQPQHF. In DNA, the CDR3 is TGTGCCACCAGCAGAGATCCTTCACAGGGTGGCAATCAGCCCCAGCATTTT. The full variable domain, with the rest looked up from reference TRBV15 and TRBJ1-5, is DAMVIQNPRYQVTQFGKPVTLSCSQTLNHNVMYWYQQKSSQAPKLLFHYYDKDFNNEADTPDNFQSRRPNTSFCFLDIRSPGLGDTAMYLCATSRDPSQGGNQPQHFGDGTRLSIL.

V is TRBV27 and J is TRBJ2-3, with D hard to call. This CDR3 has 12 residues. The V gene lost 10 bases and the J gene lost 2 bases, with 10 bases spanning the gap. The germline V gene encodes CDR1 MNHEY and CDR2 SMNVEV (reference sequence). DNA of the CDR3: TGTGCCATTGGTGGAACCACAGATACGCAGTATTTT. The encoded protein is CAIGGTTDTQYF.

This rearrangement joins TRBV5-4 to TRBJ2-1; weak D call: TRBD2 (5 bases). Trimming stripped 4 bases from V and 1 base from J, with 9 bases between. Germline V gives CDR1 SGHNT, CDR2 YYREEE (reference sequence). The CDR3 loop spans 14 amino acids. The CDR3 nucleotides read TGTGCCAGCAGCCAGAGCGGATCCTACAATGAGCAGTTCTTC. It encodes CASSQSGSYNEQFF.

About this clone itself: Other nucleotide sequences in the sample specify the same CDR3. The V call is TRBV6-5, the J call TRBJ2-7; 9 bases align to TRBD1. This CDR3 has 15 amino acids. The germline V gene has CDR1 MNHEY and CDR2 SVGAGI. Germline trimming cut 3 bases from V and 3 bases from J; bases unmatched to any gene: 6. The CDR3 region is CASSYTRDRDYEQYF. DNA of the CDR3: TGTGCCAGCAGTTATACCCGGGACAGGGACTACGAGCAGTACTTC.

The chain employs TRBV10-2 and TRBJ2-7; D ambiguous. Trimming took off 8 bases at V and 3 bases at J, with 5 bases between the two ends. The CDR3 contains 10 residues. CDR1 is WSHSY, CDR2 SAAADI, per germline. CDR3 amino acids: CASARYEQYF. For the CDR3, the DNA is TGCGCCAGCGCCCGCTACGAGCAGTACTTC.

Details on this clone: At one end, the junction sequence differs from germline, possibly due to a read error. The chain carries TRBV7-7 and TRBJ2-7, with D maybe TRBD2 (6 bases). The CDR3 length is 15 residues. Germline values: CDR1 SSHAT, CDR2 FNYEAQ (reference sequence). The DNA of the CDR3 is TGTGCTAGCAGCTTAGCTGCGGGAATTGGGTACGAGCAGTACTTC. Its translation: CASSLAAGIGYEQYF.

The V call is TRBV6-5, the J call TRBJ1-5; D is unresolved. The CDR3 covers 14 residues. Trimming cost V 6 bases and J 2 bases, with 11 bases left between them. Germline V gene sequence: CDR1 MNHEY, CDR2 SVGAGI. DNA for the CDR3: TGTGCCAGCAGATTAGGATGGGGCAATCAGCCCCAGCATTTT. Its translation: CASRLGWGNQPQHF.

The chain employs TRBV7-9 and TRBJ2-7; the D gene is possibly TRBD1 (5 bases). Per the germline V gene, CDR1 is SEHNR and CDR2 is FQNEAQ (reference sequence). This CDR3 comprises 17 residues. Deletions cut 5 bases from V and 0 bases from J, with 20 bases between. DNA of the CDR3: TGTGCCAGCAGCCAATACCCGACGGCAGGGATCTCCTACGAGCAGTACTTC. It encodes CASSQYPTAGISYEQYF.

The CDR3 loop reads CASSFPKTGGINYGYTF. CDR3 nucleotides: TGTGCCAGCAGTTTCCCAAAAACAGGGGGAATAAACTATGGCTACACCTTC. The V call is TRBV28, the J call TRBJ1-2, with 8 bases aligning to TRBD1. V shed 3 bases, J shed 2 bases, and the junction held 11 bases outside the gene matches. The CDR3 runs to 17 residues. Germline lookup yields CDR1 MDHEN and CDR2 SYDVKM.

The chain has TRBV19 and TRBJ1-1; D ambiguous. CDR1 is LNHDA and CDR2 is SQIVND in the germline V gene (reference sequence). The CDR3 length is 13 residues. Trimming pared 7 bases from V and 1 base from J, leaving 10 bases between. This CDR3 is CASKRTGNTEAFF. As DNA, the CDR3 is TGTGCCAGTAAAAGGACGGGGAACACTGAAGCTTTCTTT.

The genes are TRBV6-5 and TRBJ2-5; possibly TRBD1 or TRBD2 for D (5 bases each). Germline lookup yields CDR1 MNHEY and CDR2 SVGAGI. CDR3 size: 15 residues. The V gene lost 2 bases and the J gene lost 1 base, with 11 bases spanning the gap. For the CDR3, the DNA is TGTGCCAGCAGTTACGGGACGGGAATCCAAGAGACCCAGTACTTC. This gives the protein CASSYGTGIQETQYF.

The chain is built from TRBV2 and TRBJ2-5, with D possibly matching TRBD1 (5 bases). Per the germline V gene, CDR1 is SNHLY and CDR2 is FYNNEI. The V end was cut by 5 bases, the J end by 5 bases, with 18 bases between. This CDR3 has 15 amino acids. The CDR3 loop is CASSNLGQDGETQYF. CDR3 nucleotides: TGTGCCAGCAGTAACCTGGGGCAGGATGGGGAGACCCAGTACTTC. Supplemented by reference TRBV2 and TRBJ2-5, the full variable domain reads EPEVTQTPSHQVTQMGQEVILRCVPISNHLYFYWYRQILGQKVEFLVSFYNNEISEKSEIFDDQFSVERPDGSNFTLKIRSTKLEDSAMYFCASSNLGQDGETQYFGPGTRLLVL.

In its sample, this clone was seen once. CDR3 sequence: CASSQEAGASNYGYTF. Here the CDR3 DNA reads TGCGCCAGCAGCCAAGAGGCAGGGGCTTCTAACTATGGCTACACCTTC. The chain recombines TRBV4-1 with TRBJ1-2; the D gene is possibly TRBD1 (6 bases). The CDR3 has 16 residues. Trimming removed 0 bases from V and 0 bases from J, with 11 bases in between. Germline CDR1 and CDR2: MGHRA and YSYEKL.

The V call is TRBV2, the J call TRBJ2-2; 8 bases fit TRBD2. The length of the CDR3 is 16 residues. Germline V gene data show CDR1 as SNHLY and CDR2 as FYNNEI. Trimming removed 1 base from V and 5 bases from J; junction bases left unmatched: 6. Here the CDR3 DNA reads TGTGCCAGCAGTGAAGACGGTGCGGGGGGTACCGGGGAGCTGTTTTTT. Residues: CASSEDGAGGTGELFF. The variable domain in full, with the rest retrieved from reference TRBV2 and TRBJ2-2, is EPEVTQTPSHQVTQMGQEVILRCVPISNHLYFYWYRQILGQKVEFLVSFYNNEISEKSEIFDDQFSVERPDGSNFTLKIRSTKLEDSAMYFCASSEDGAGGTGELFFGEGSRLTVL.

J is TRBJ2-2 and V is TRBV9; D is uncertain. CDR1 SGDLS and CDR2 YYNGEE come from the germline V gene. The CDR3 has 14 amino acids. The V end was cut by 0 bases, the J end by 7 bases, with 10 bases between. The CDR3 sequence is CASSVAVSSGELFF. CDR3 DNA: TGTGCCAGCAGCGTAGCGGTCTCGAGCGGGGAGCTGTTTTTT.

V and J are TRBV7-3 and TRBJ2-1; 10 bases align to TRBD2. From germline, CDR1 is SGHTA and CDR2 FQGTGA. Trimming at V came to 2 bases and at J to 9 bases, leaving 16 bases not matched to a gene. The length of the CDR3 is 18 residues. The CDR3 DNA follows: TGTGCCAGCAGCTTATACGGAAGAACTAGCGGGGCCCGCGGTGAGCAGTTCTTC. Its translation is CASSLYGRTSGARGEQFF.

Remarks on this clone: The sample holds other DNA sequences that translate to the same CDR3. This chain links TRBV29-1 with TRBJ1-1; D gene ambiguous. Looked up from germline, CDR1 is SQVTM and CDR2 is ANQGSEA. V was trimmed by 6 bases and J by 0 bases, leaving 11 bases between them. The CDR3 spans 13 residues. This CDR3 is CSVVRPLNTEAFF. DNA of the CDR3: TGCAGCGTCGTCAGGCCTCTGAACACTGAAGCTTTCTTT.

The V call is TRBV7-9, the J call TRBJ2-7; D is uncertain. There are 15 residues in the CDR3. The V end lost 2 bases, the J end lost 7 bases, and 18 bases lay between the germline ends. Germline CDR1 SEHNR, CDR2 FQNEAQ (reference sequence). CDR3 loop: CASSLYPVRWWEQYF. The DNA of the CDR3 is TGTGCCAGCAGCTTATATCCTGTCAGGTGGTGGGAGCAGTACTTC.

The V gene is TRBV5-1, the J gene TRBJ1-1; 7 positions agree with TRBD1. The CDR3 loop spans 13 amino acids. The V segment lost 0 bases and the J segment 8 bases; nucleotides outside the gene matches: 4. CDR1 is SGHRS, CDR2 YFSETQ, per germline. CDR3 bases: TGCGCCAGCAGCTTGGCCGACAGGGAGGAAGCTTTCTTT. Its translation: CASSLADREEAFF.

The count of this clone is one. The chain has TRBV2 and TRBJ2-7; a weak D match, TRBD2 (6 bases). Germline V gives CDR1 SNHLY, CDR2 FYNNEI. CDR3 size: 11 residues. The ends were cut back, 7 bases at V and 7 bases at J, with 11 bases in the middle. CDR3 in amino acids: CASTLSGEQYF. The CDR3, as DNA: TGTGCCAGCACTCTTAGCGGAGAGCAGTACTTC. Full variable domain (outside the CDR3, taken from reference TRBV2 and TRBJ2-7): EPEVTQTPSHQVTQMGQEVILRCVPISNHLYFYWYRQILGQKVEFLVSFYNNEISEKSEIFDDQFSVERPDGSNFTLKIRSTKLEDSAMYFCASTLSGEQYFGPGTRLTVT.

The rearrangement joins TRBV6-5 to TRBJ1-6; D might be TRBD1 (5 bases). The germline CDR1 and CDR2 sequences are MNHEY and SVGAGI. Trimming took off 2 bases at V and 7 bases at J, with 12 bases between the two ends. The CDR3 is made up of 15 amino acids. CDR3 bases: TGTGCCAGCAGTTACACGCGGACACTCAATTCACCCCTCCACTTT. Its translation: CASSYTRTLNSPLHF.

V and J are TRBV19 and TRBJ2-7, with TRBD2 matching 8 bases. Germline CDR1 reads LNHDA; CDR2 reads SQIVND (reference sequence). After removal of 3 bases from V and 0 bases from J, the junction contained 13 bases not matched to a gene. The length of the CDR3 is 18 residues. The CDR3 DNA follows: TGTGCCAGTAGTATTAATTCTTTGGCGGGGGGCCGCTCCTACGAGCAGTACTTC. It is translated as CASSINSLAGGRSYEQYF.

This chain joins TRBV6-6 and TRBJ2-3; 8 bases map to TRBD1. CDR3 size: 15 residues. With V trimmed by 4 bases and J by 3 bases, 6 bases remained unmatched. Germline CDR1 MNHNY, CDR2 SVGAGI (reference sequence). The CDR3 spells CASSLIQGVTDTQYF. The CDR3 DNA sequence: TGTGCCAGCAGTTTGATACAGGGGGTTACAGATACGCAGTATTTT.